The clone carrying this T cell receptor (beta chain) was recorded a few times. Its cognate antigen is unknown. The data were obtained in a study of human T cells and chemical hapten exposure. Study-wide context: Largely, small differences in pooled library volume made per-sample TCR yields vary.

TCRdb recomputed calls from the RACE reads with MiXCR, one row per CDR3 protein. The sample yields 82,000 or so distinct CDR3 sequences, under 15% seen once. Study observations and caveats: Expanded TCRs were compared with controls, and the expanded TCRs formed significantly more large CDR3 similarity clusters.

Stated time point: patch test 3, about 24 weeks after DPC sensitization. Treatment given: therapeutic diphenylcyclopropenone sensitization with weekly scalp DPC. V shed 0 bases, J shed 6 bases, and the junction held 9 bases outside the gene matches. The length of the CDR3 is 16 residues. Germline V gives CDR1 MNHEY, CDR2 SVGAGI. The receptor comes from a woman aged 45-65 years with alopecia areata. Some clones in this sample may be carry-over from other donors' samples. The starting material was whole blood, obtained in connection with sensitization to the hapten diphenylcyclopropenone (DPC). The genes are TRBV6-5 and TRBJ2-7; 9 bases map to TRBD1. The CDR3, as DNA: TGTGCCAGCAGTTACTCGCCGGGACAGGGAACGGGCGAGCAGTACTTC. It is translated as CASSYSPGQGTGEQYF.